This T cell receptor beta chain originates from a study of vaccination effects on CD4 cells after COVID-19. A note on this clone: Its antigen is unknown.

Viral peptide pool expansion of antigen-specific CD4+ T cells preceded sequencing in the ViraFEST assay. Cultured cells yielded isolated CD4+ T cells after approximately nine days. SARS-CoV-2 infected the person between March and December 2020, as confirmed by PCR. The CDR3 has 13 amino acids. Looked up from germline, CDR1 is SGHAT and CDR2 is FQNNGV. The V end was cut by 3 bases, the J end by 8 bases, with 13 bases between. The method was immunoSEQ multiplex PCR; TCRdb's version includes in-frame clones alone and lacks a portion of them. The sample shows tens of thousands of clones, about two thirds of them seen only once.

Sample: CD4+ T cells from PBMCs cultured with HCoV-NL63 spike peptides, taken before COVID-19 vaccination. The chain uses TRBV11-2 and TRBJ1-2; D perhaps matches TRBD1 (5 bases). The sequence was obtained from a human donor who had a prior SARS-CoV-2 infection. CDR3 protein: CASSFTGTQGYTF. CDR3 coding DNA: TGTGCCAGCAGCTTTACCGGGACGCAAGGCTACACCTTC.